These 10 T cell receptor beta chains were sequenced from one sample in a study of CD8+ T cells in alopecia areata. Sequencing relied on a cDNA template that was reverse transcribed from extracted RNA. The data were produced by immunoSEQ multiplex PCR, yet TCRdb's version contains in-frame clones alone and is incomplete. The table includes tens of thousands of clones, 25% to 35% detected once. This sample's treatment: oral pan-JAK inhibitor, 5-10 mg twice daily. The specimen comprised CD8+ T cells sorted from blood, sampled at week 4, from a patient treated with tofacitinib. All receptors come from a human donor with alopecia areata.

This clone was detected a few times. Other DNA sequences in this specimen translate into the identical CDR3. V is TRBV9 and J is TRBJ2-1, with 10 bases that match TRBD1. The V and J ends lost 3 bases and 8 bases, in that order; junction bases with no gene match: 2. Germline CDR1 is SGDLS and CDR2 is YYNGEE. This CDR3 has 13 amino acids. CDR3 loop: CASSEGTGDEQFF. In nucleotides, the CDR3 is TGTGCCAGCAGCGAGGGGACAGGGGATGAGCAGTTCTTC. Drawing the rest from reference TRBV9 and TRBJ2-1, the complete variable domain is DSGVTQTPKHLITATGQRVTLRCSPRSGDLSVYWYQQSLDQGLQFLIQYYNGEERAKGNILERFSAQQFPDLHSELNLSSLELGDSALYFCASSEGTGDEQFFGPGTRLTVL.

This clone was found a few times. This chain uses TRBV29-1 with TRBJ1-3; the D is unclear. The CDR3 runs 11 residues. Germline loops: CDR1 SQVTM, CDR2 ANQGSEA. V was cut by 6 bases and J by 2 bases, with 5 bases left in between. CDR3 DNA: TGCAGCGTCCTTGCTGGAAACACCATATATTTT. It specifies CSVLAGNTIYF. Complete variable domain (other parts from reference TRBV29-1 and TRBJ1-3): SAVISQKPSRDICQRGTSLTIQCQVDSQVTMMFWYRQQPGQSLTLIATANQGSEATYESGFVIDKFPISRPNLTFSTLTVSNMSPEDSSIYLCSVLAGNTIYFGEGSWLTVV.

The J gene is TRBJ2-2, the V gene TRBV23-1; no clear D. TRBV23-1 is annotated as an ORF whose role is uncertain. The V end lost 9 bases, the J end lost 1 base, and 18 bases lay between the germline ends. This CDR3 comprises 16 residues. The CDR3 sequence is CARLSRQAKNTGELFF. The CDR3 DNA sequence: TGCGCCAGACTTTCAAGGCAGGCGAAGAACACCGGGGAGCTGTTTTTT.

This clone was recorded a few times. The CDR3 protein is CSVEDLGAGETQYF. In DNA, the CDR3 is TGCAGCGTTGAAGATCTCGGAGCCGGTGAGACCCAGTACTTC. This chain uses TRBV29-1 with TRBJ2-5; no clear D gene. V dropped 0 bases and J dropped 5 bases, with 13 bases sitting between them. Germline lookup yields CDR1 SQVTM and CDR2 ANQGSEA. The CDR3 contains 14 residues.

This clone turned up a few times. The chain carries TRBV19 and TRBJ1-1; D perhaps matches TRBD1 (6 bases). Germline V lookup: CDR1 LNHDA, CDR2 SQIVND (reference sequence). The CDR3 is made up of 13 amino acids. V was clipped by 3 bases and J by 3 bases, with 8 bases between them. CDR3 sequence (DNA): TGTGCCAGTAGTATTACAGGGTACACTGAAGCTTTCTTT. It is translated as CASSITGYTEAFF.

This rearrangement joins TRBV9 to TRBJ2-3; D possibly corresponds to TRBD2 (6 bases). Germline V gene data show CDR1 as SGDLS and CDR2 as YYNGEE. The CDR3 sequence is 16 residues long. V lost 3 bases to trimming and J lost 0 bases, with 14 bases between them. In DNA form, the CDR3 reads TGTGCCAGCAGCGCCTCGGTCGGGAGTAGCACAGATACGCAGTATTTT. Translation: CASSASVGSSTDTQYF.

Details on this clone: The sample contains more than one DNA sequence encoding this CDR3. The chain recombines TRBV25-1 with TRBJ2-7; D uncertain. The V gene lost 1 base and the J gene lost 2 bases, with 0 bases spanning the gap. The CDR3 sequence is 11 residues long. CDR1 is MGHDK and CDR2 is SYGVNS in the germline V gene. The CDR3 reads CASSESYEQYF. Here the CDR3 DNA reads TGTGCCAGCAGTGAATCCTACGAGCAGTACTTC.

This clone has just a few counts. The V call is TRBV25-1, the J call TRBJ2-1, with D possibly matching TRBD1 (6 bases). The CDR3 loop spans 12 amino acids. Per germline, CDR1 MGHDK and CDR2 SYGVNS. The V end was cut by 6 bases, the J end by 3 bases, with 6 bases between. The CDR3, as DNA: TGTGCCAGCAGACAGGGCTACAATGAGCAGTTCTTC. Protein sequence: CASRQGYNEQFF.

On this clone: The sample has other DNA sequences that encode this CDR3 too. This chain connects TRBV29-1 to TRBJ2-1, with 7 bases fitting TRBD2. Germline CDR1 SQVTM, CDR2 ANQGSEA. V trimming: 0 bases; J trimming: 4 bases; junction bases outside the gene matches: 0. The CDR3 spans 13 residues. The CDR3: CSVEEGGYNEQFF. The CDR3 DNA is TGCAGCGTTGAAGAGGGAGGGTACAATGAGCAGTTCTTC.

The sample holds a few counts of this clone. The chain combines TRBV25-1 with TRBJ2-4, with unresolved D. The V gene lost 0 bases and the J gene lost 0 bases, with 12 bases spanning the gap. The CDR3 sequence is 17 residues long. Germline V CDR1 and CDR2: MGHDK, SYGVNS. CDR3 sequence reads: CASSEYEYAGAKNIQYF. CDR3 nucleotide sequence: TGTGCCAGCAGTGAATATGAATATGCAGGAGCCAAAAACATTCAGTACTTC.